The 31 T cell receptor beta chains below all came from one sample that was sequenced in a study of T cells in Graves' hyperthyroidism and ophthalmopathy. The TCR beta CDR3 regions underwent amplification using RNA transcripts as the source. Researchers ran a first-round RT-PCR on the TCR CDR3 using the HTBI primer set. TCRdb re-derived calls from the multiplex PCR reads in MiXCR, one entry per CDR3 protein. The sample has 450,000 to 700,000 distinct CDR3 sequences; about half are singletons. Sequenced sample: peripheral blood or thyroid tissue (not recorded which). These receptors came from a woman younger than 35 with Graves' hyperthyroidism.

This clonotype was counted many times. The CDR3 DNA sequence: TGTGCCACCAGCAGAGATCGTTCGCCCTTAGGTGAAAAACTGTTTTTT. Translated, it gives CATSRDRSPLGEKLFF. This chain links TRBV15 with TRBJ1-4, with D uncertain. Germline loops: CDR1 LNHNV, CDR2 YYDKDF (reference sequence). Deletions cut 0 bases from V and 7 bases from J, with 15 bases between. The CDR3 extends over 16 amino acids.

This clonotype was seen once. A read error may be the cause here, since a much bigger clone is one base away. V and J are TRBV19 and TRBJ2-6; 9 positions match TRBD1. V lost 6 bases, J lost 2 bases, and 17 bases stayed unmatched. This CDR3 has 20 amino acids. Germline V gives CDR1 LNHDA, CDR2 SQIVND (reference sequence). CDR3 amino acids: CASSKRNPGTGSPGANVLTF. CDR3 bases: TGTGCCAGTAGCAAGCGAAACCCCGGGACAGGGAGCCCTGGGGCCAACGTCCTGACTTTC.

The chain couples TRBV11-2 to TRBJ2-1; TRBD2 matches 7 bases. There are 16 residues in the CDR3. CDR1 and CDR2 (germline): SGHAT, FQNNGV. After removal of 2 bases from V and 2 bases from J, the junction contained 6 bases not matched to a gene. The CDR3 reads CASSLYPSGPYNEQFF. The CDR3 DNA follows: TGTGCCAGCAGCTTATACCCTAGCGGACCCTACAATGAGCAGTTCTTC.

The chain is built from TRBV2 and TRBJ2-7; 9 bases are shared with TRBD2. The CDR3 has 14 residues. The germline V gene has CDR1 SNHLY and CDR2 FYNNEI. With 6 bases clipped from V and 5 bases from J, the junction kept 8 bases outside the gene matches. CDR3 in DNA: TGTGCCAGCAGGGGACTAGCTCTATACAACGAGCAGTACTTC. Translated, it gives CASRGLALYNEQYF.

The table lists this clonotype with a count of one. J is TRBJ1-5 and V is TRBV4-2; 8 nucleotides match TRBD1. Trimming cost V 0 bases and J 14 bases; bases outside gene matches: 12. Germline lookup yields CDR1 LGHNA and CDR2 YNFKEQ. CDR3 length: 15 residues. The chain's CDR3 is CASSQDPGQAPYEHF. The CDR3 DNA reads as TGTGCCAGCAGCCAAGATCCGGGACAGGCCCCCTACGAGCATTTT.

On this clonotype: This may stem from a read error, because a much larger clone lies one nucleotide away. This chain joins TRBV5-1 and TRBJ2-6; D might be TRBD1 (5 bases). The CDR3 contains 15 residues. CDR1 and CDR2 (germline): SGHRS, YFSETQ. CDR3 amino acids: CASSLIKPGASVLTF. The DNA for the CDR3 is TGCGCCAGCAGCTTGATAAAACCTGGGGCCAGCGTCCTGACTTTC.

The CDR3 nucleotides are TGTGCCAGCAGCTTCGACACCTCGAACACCGGGGAGCTGTTTTTT. Translated, it gives CASSFDTSNTGELFF. This chain connects TRBV9 to TRBJ2-2; D remains ambiguous. The ends were cut back, 4 bases at V and 0 bases at J, with 10 bases in the middle. The CDR3 has 15 residues. Germline V gives CDR1 SGDLS, CDR2 YYNGEE.

V and J are TRBV20-1 and TRBJ2-7; D uncertain. The CDR3 runs 14 residues. The germline gives CDR1 DFQATT, CDR2 SNEGSKA (reference sequence). With 3 bases removed from V and 0 bases from J, the gap between germline ends came to 12 bases. CDR3 coding DNA: TGCAGTGCTAGTTCCCACGCAGCCTCCTACGAGCAGTACTTC. Translating it yields CSASSHAASYEQYF.

Ten or more counts support this clonotype. This rearrangement joins TRBV5-8 to TRBJ2-7; maybe TRBD1 (6 bases). CDR1 is SGHTS, CDR2 YDEGEE, per germline. The CDR3 length is 12 residues. V dropped 7 bases and J dropped 6 bases, with 14 bases sitting between them. The CDR3 reads CASGKQGVEQYF. The CDR3 DNA reads as TGTGCCAGCGGTAAACAGGGAGTCGAGCAGTACTTC.

The CDR3 region has the DNA TGTGCCAGCTCACCATGGACAGGGTTGGCCGGGGAGCTGTTTTTT. As protein: CASSPWTGLAGELFF. This chain connects TRBV18 to TRBJ2-2; TRBD1 matches 8 bases. CDR3 length: 15 residues. Germline CDR1 is KGHSH and CDR2 is LQKENI. With V trimmed by 2 bases and J by 6 bases, 5 bases remained unmatched.

This clonotype was observed at least ten times. This chain links TRBV6-4 with TRBJ1-6, with no clear D. V lost 2 bases to trimming and J lost 6 bases, with 5 bases between them. CDR1 and CDR2 from the germline V gene are MRHNA and SNTAGT. CDR3 length: 13 residues. Written as DNA, the CDR3 is TGTGCCAGCAGTGACAGGGTTAATTCACCCCTCCACTTT. Its translation is CASSDRVNSPLHF.

Comment on this clonotype: A read error may explain this, as a much larger clone is one base away. The V and J genes are TRBV19 and TRBJ2-2, with a possible D match to TRBD2 (6 bases). The CDR3 is made up of 13 amino acids. CDR1 is LNHDA and CDR2 is SQIVND in the germline V gene (reference sequence). V lost 5 bases to trimming and J lost 5 bases, with 9 bases between them. CDR3 sequence: CASSSRGTGELFF. CDR3 DNA: TGTGCCAGTAGTTCTCGGGGGACCGGGGAGCTGTTTTTT.

Comments on this clonotype: This may be a read error, as it is one base from a much larger clone. The V call is TRBV10-3, the J call TRBJ2-2; D remains ambiguous. The CDR3 has 16 amino acids. In germline, CDR1 is ENHRY, CDR2 SYGVKD. The CDR3 DNA reads as TGTGCCAGCAGTGAAGCGACACCATATAACACCGGGGAGCTGTTTTTT. This sequence encodes CASSEATPYNTGELFF.

The chain links TRBV24-1 to TRBJ1-2; 10 bases map to TRBD1. V shed 3 bases and J 7 bases; nucleotides not matched to a gene: 4. This CDR3 has 14 residues. CDR1 is KGHDR, CDR2 SFDVKD, per germline. The CDR3 nucleotides read TGTGCCACCAGTGATCGACAGGGGGCGGGTGGCTACACCTTC. This translates into CATSDRQGAGGYTF.

This rearrangement joins TRBV24-1 to TRBJ1-2, with 9 bases identical to TRBD1. V gave up 7 bases and J gave up 2 bases; unmatched junction bases: 4. The CDR3 has 14 amino acids. The germline V gene encodes CDR1 KGHDR and CDR2 SFDVKD. CDR3 in DNA: TGTGCCACCAGCACCGGGACAGGGAACTATGGCTACACCTTC. This codes for CATSTGTGNYGYTF.

This clonotype was seen more than once but under ten times. The V call is TRBV12-3 or TRBV12-4, the J call TRBJ2-5, with 13 bases fitting TRBD2. There are 15 residues in the CDR3. J gave up 2 bases and V 5 bases, and 2 bases lay outside the gene matches. CDR3 nucleotide sequence: TGTGCCAGCAGTCCACTAGCGGGGGGGCAAGAGACCCAGTACTTC. Protein sequence: CASSPLAGGQETQYF.

This clonotype showed up just a few times. The V call is TRBV20-1, the J call TRBJ2-3; 8 positions agree with TRBD1. CDR1 is DFQATT, CDR2 SNEGSKA, per germline (reference sequence). Trimming cost V 6 bases and J 0 bases; bases outside gene matches: 8. The CDR3 extends over 15 amino acids. In DNA, the CDR3 is TGCAGTGCGTCGTCGGACAGGGCTAGCACAGATACGCAGTATTTT. It specifies CSASSDRASTDTQYF.

The sample holds many counts of this clonotype. The chain carries TRBV5-8 and TRBJ2-5; TRBD1 aligns across 7 bases. V was pared by 4 bases and J by 5 bases, with 5 bases of the junction left unmatched. The CDR3 runs 13 residues. CDR1 and CDR2 from the germline V gene are SGHTS and YDEGEE. CDR3 sequence reads: CASSQDRLETQYF. The CDR3, as DNA: TGTGCCAGCAGCCAGGACAGGCTGGAGACCCAGTACTTC.

This clonotype has ten or more counts. The chain carries TRBV27 and TRBJ1-6, with unresolved D. Germline V gene lookup returns CDR1 MNHEY and CDR2 SMNVEV (reference sequence). The CDR3 has 13 amino acids. Trimming pared 7 bases from V and 13 bases from J, leaving 17 bases between. In nucleotides, the CDR3 is TGTGCCAGCACCCAGATATCACACGGGCCCCTCCACTTT. Amino acid sequence: CASTQISHGPLHF.

In this sample, this clonotype turned up many times. The gene calls are TRBV5-1 and TRBJ2-5; possible D gene TRBD2, 5 bases. Germline assignment: CDR1 SGHRS and CDR2 YFSETQ. The CDR3 extends over 10 amino acids. Deletions cut 5 bases from V and 7 bases from J, with 6 bases between. This CDR3 reads CASRAGTQYF. The CDR3 DNA sequence: TGCGCCAGCAGGGCGGGGACCCAGTACTTC.

This clonotype was recorded at least ten times. This chain joins TRBV2 and TRBJ2-2, with TRBD2 matching over 16 bases. With V trimmed by 6 bases and J by 6 bases, 7 bases remained unmatched. Germline V gives CDR1 SNHLY, CDR2 FYNNEI. The CDR3 sequence is 17 residues long. The CDR3 loop is CASSGTSGRARAGELFF. In DNA form, the CDR3 reads TGTGCCAGCAGCGGGACTAGCGGGAGGGCCAGAGCCGGGGAGCTGTTTTTT.

This clonotype came up many times. The rearrangement uses TRBV2 and TRBJ1-5, with TRBD1 matching over 8 bases. The CDR3 is 15 residues long. The germline gives CDR1 SNHLY, CDR2 FYNNEI. J was trimmed by 5 bases and V by 6 bases; bases with no gene match: 9. CDR3 amino acids: CASSQDRGGDQPQHF. CDR3 coding DNA: TGTGCCAGCAGCCAAGACAGGGGAGGAGATCAGCCCCAGCATTTT.

In its sample, this clonotype was seen many times. The chain couples TRBV10-2 to TRBJ2-5, with D possibly being TRBD1 (6 bases). The germline V gene has CDR1 WSHSY and CDR2 SAAADI. This CDR3 region has 14 residues. V gave up 3 bases and J gave up 5 bases, with 13 bases separating them. The CDR3 DNA reads TGCGCCAGCAGTGAACAGGGATGGAGGGAGACCCAGTACTTC. Translated: CASSEQGWRETQYF.

Notes on this clonotype: This may be a read error: a much more frequent sequence differs by one nucleotide. The genes are TRBV6-6 and TRBJ2-2; 10 bases agree with TRBD2. Per the germline V gene, CDR1 is MNHNY and CDR2 is SVGAGI (reference sequence). This CDR3 is built from 17 residues. The CDR3 nucleotides are TGTACCAGCAGCCGCCGGGCTAGCGGGAGTAAAGCCGGGGAGCTGTTTTTT. Translation gives CTSSRRASGSKAGELFF.

This chain joins TRBV15 and TRBJ2-1; perhaps TRBD2 as D (6 bases). CDR1 and CDR2 from the germline V gene are LNHNV and YYDKDF (reference sequence). This CDR3 spans 15 amino acids. V was clipped by 5 bases and J by 4 bases, with 15 bases between them. The chain's CDR3 is CATSGSRGIYNEQFF. The CDR3 DNA reads TGTGCCACCAGCGGTTCTCGCGGGATTTACAATGAGCAGTTCTTC.

A few counts support this clonotype. The chain employs TRBV3-1 and TRBJ2-7; 9 bases line up with TRBD1. The CDR3 sequence is 15 residues long. The trim removed 2 bases at V and 3 bases at J, leaving 5 bases unmatched. CDR1 is LGHDT, CDR2 YNNKEL, per germline (reference sequence). The CDR3 DNA reads TGTGCCAGCAGCCAAAGGGGACAGGGTTACTACGAGCAGTACTTC. Encoded protein: CASSQRGQGYYEQYF.

V is TRBV5-1 and J is TRBJ2-7; TRBD2 might be the D (7 bases). The CDR3 totals 15 residues. In germline, CDR1 is SGHRS, CDR2 YFSETQ. V lost 5 bases, J lost 7 bases, and 22 bases lay in between. In nucleotides, the CDR3 is TGCGCCAGCAGGATGGGGGGCGGGAGCGACAATGAGCAGTACTTC. This gives the protein CASRMGGGSDNEQYF.

This clonotype occurred many times. The chain joins TRBV4-2 to TRBJ1-2; 9 nucleotides line up with TRBD1. The CDR3 loop spans 17 amino acids. V gave up 1 base and J gave up 3 bases; unmatched junction bases: 9. Germline V CDR1 and CDR2: LGHNA, YNFKEQ. CDR3 protein: CASSQGGIDRGDYGYTF. The DNA for the CDR3 is TGTGCCAGCAGCCAAGGGGGGATAGACAGGGGGGACTATGGCTACACCTTC.

This clonotype was observed a handful of times. A read error is possible here, since a much larger clone lies one base away. This chain uses TRBV7-2 with TRBJ2-7; weak D call: TRBD1 (6 bases). This CDR3 contains 16 residues. Per germline, CDR1 SGHTA and CDR2 FQGNSA. Deletions cut 0 bases from V and 4 bases from J, with 16 bases between. CDR3 DNA: TGTGCCAGCAGCTTAGCTGGGACAAGGGGCGGGTACGAGCAGTACTTC. Protein product: CASSLAGTRGGYEQYF. Full variable domain (rest looked up from reference TRBV7-2 and TRBJ2-7): GAGVSQSPSNKVTEKGKDVELRCDPISGHTALYWYRQSLGQGLEFLIYFQGNSAPDKSGLPSDRFSAERTGGSVSTLTIQRTQQEDSAVYLCASSLAGTRGGYEQYFGPGTRLTVT.

The chain has TRBV29-1 and TRBJ2-5; weak D call: TRBD2 (6 bases). The V gene's germline CDR1 is SQVTM and CDR2 ANQGSEA. Trimming removed 8 bases from V and 5 bases from J, with 21 bases in between. The CDR3 loop spans 14 amino acids. The CDR3 DNA reads as TGCAGCTTGGTTGGGACTCACGGCAGGGAGACCCAGTACTTC. Translation: CSLVGTHGRETQYF.

Many counts were recorded for this clonotype. The rearrangement joins TRBV7-9 to TRBJ2-5; 10 bases agree with TRBD1. V dropped 5 bases and J dropped 4; count of bases not matched to a gene: 7. Germline CDR1 reads SEHNR; CDR2 reads FQNEAQ (reference sequence). CDR3 size: 15 residues. The CDR3 here is CASSRGGQGLETQYF. Written as DNA, the CDR3 is TGTGCCAGCAGCAGAGGGGGACAGGGGTTAGAGACCCAGTACTTC.